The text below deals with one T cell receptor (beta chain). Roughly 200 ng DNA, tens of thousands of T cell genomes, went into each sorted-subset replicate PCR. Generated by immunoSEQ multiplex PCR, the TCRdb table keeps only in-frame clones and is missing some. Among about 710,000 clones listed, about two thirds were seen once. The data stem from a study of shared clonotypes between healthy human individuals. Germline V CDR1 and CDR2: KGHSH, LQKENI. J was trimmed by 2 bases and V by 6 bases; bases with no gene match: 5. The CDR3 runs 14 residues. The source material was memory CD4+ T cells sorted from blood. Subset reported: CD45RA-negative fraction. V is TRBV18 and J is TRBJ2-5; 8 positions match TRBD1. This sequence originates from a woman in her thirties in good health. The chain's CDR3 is CASSRTGMQETQYF. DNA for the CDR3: TGTGCCAGCTCCCGGACAGGGATGCAAGAGACCCAGTACTTC. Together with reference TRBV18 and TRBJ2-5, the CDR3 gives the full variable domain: NAGVMQNPRHLVRRRGQEARLRCSPMKGHSHVYWYRQLPEEGLKFMVYLQKENIIDESGMPKERFSAEFPKEGPSILRIQQVVRGDSAAYFCASSRTGMQETQYFGPGTRLLVL.